Following are 20 T cell receptor beta chains from one sample sequenced in a study of cytomegalovirus exposure and HLA in healthy donors. 13 Jbeta primers and 60 Vbeta primers were used for the PCR. Sequencing was performed with immunoSEQ multiplex PCR; in TCRdb, only in-frame clones are kept and a portion is missing. The sample includes some 150,000 clones, 75% to 80% of them seen just once. Sequencing used PBMCs. These receptors originate from a female donor in good health and CMV-seronegative.

J is TRBJ1-3 and V is TRBV4-1; 9 nucleotides agree with TRBD1. The CDR3 covers 14 residues. V gave up 5 bases and J gave up 4 bases; unmatched junction bases: 3. Germline V gene lookup returns CDR1 MGHRA and CDR2 YSYEKL. The CDR3 protein is CASSAGTGGNTIYF. The CDR3 nucleotides read TGCGCCAGCAGCGCCGGGACAGGGGGAAACACCATATATTTT.

The chain joins TRBV29-1 to TRBJ2-6, with 8 bases fitting TRBD1. CDR3 length: 16 amino acids. Germline CDR1 reads SQVTM; CDR2 reads ANQGSEA. V lost 4 bases, J lost 3 bases, and 8 bases stayed unmatched. The DNA of the CDR3 is TGCAGCGTTGTTGGCAGGGGGCGGGGTGGGGCCAACGTCCTGACTTTC. Protein: CSVVGRGRGGANVLTF.

V and J are TRBV9 and TRBJ2-7; 12 bases align to TRBD2. V lost 0 bases to trimming and J lost 6 bases; unmatched junction nucleotides: 7. CDR3 length: 16 amino acids. Germline V gene data show CDR1 as SGDLS and CDR2 as YYNGEE. The CDR3 here is CASSVEVLAGGLEQYF. The CDR3 nucleotides are TGTGCCAGCAGCGTAGAAGTACTAGCGGGAGGTCTCGAGCAGTACTTC. Looking up the rest from reference TRBV9 and TRBJ2-7 gives the full variable domain: DSGVTQTPKHLITATGQRVTLRCSPRSGDLSVYWYQQSLDQGLQFLIQYYNGEERAKGNILERFSAQQFPDLHSELNLSSLELGDSALYFCASSVEVLAGGLEQYFGPGTRLTVT.

This clone has only a few counts. The rearrangement links TRBV13 to TRBJ1-1, with TRBD1 identical over 7 bases. V lost 3 bases and J lost 1; bases outside the gene matches: 5. Per germline, CDR1 PRHDT and CDR2 FYEKMQ (reference sequence). The CDR3 sequence is 15 residues long. The CDR3 is CASSFWTGENTEAFF. In DNA form, the CDR3 reads TGTGCCAGCAGCTTTTGGACAGGAGAGAACACTGAAGCTTTCTTT. Based on the CDR3 plus reference TRBV13 and TRBJ1-1, the full variable domain is AAGVIQSPRHLIKEKRETATLKCYPIPRHDTVYWYQQGPGQDPQFLISFYEKMQSDKGSIPDRFSAQQFSDYHSELNMSSLELGDSALYFCASSFWTGENTEAFFGQGTRLTVV.

This chain joins TRBV4-1 and TRBJ1-2, with TRBD1 identical over 7 bases. The CDR3 loop spans 13 amino acids. Per germline, CDR1 MGHRA and CDR2 YSYEKL. Trimming cost V 5 bases and J 3 bases; bases outside gene matches: 3. For the CDR3, the DNA is TGCGCCAGCAGCTCCGGGACAGACTATGGCTACACCTTC. Residues: CASSSGTDYGYTF.

This clone was counted between two and nine times. The V and J genes are TRBV7-9 and TRBJ2-7; D is unclear. V was cut by 1 base and J by 2 bases, with 9 bases left in between. Looked up from germline, CDR1 is SEHNR and CDR2 is FQNEAQ (reference sequence). The CDR3 runs 14 residues. The CDR3, as DNA: TGTGCCAGCAGCTTAGTCCGAGAAACCTACGAGCAGTACTTC. This encodes CASSLVRETYEQYF.

This clone was seen a handful of times. The CDR3 DNA sequence: TGTGCCAGCAGTTCCGGGACATTTGACGAAAAACTGTTTTTT. Amino acids: CASSSGTFDEKLFF. The V gene is TRBV6-5, the J gene TRBJ1-4, with D possibly TRBD1 on 6 matching bases. This CDR3 is built from 14 residues. CDR1 and CDR2 from the germline V gene are MNHEY and SVGAGI. V gave up 4 bases and J gave up 8 bases, with 14 bases separating them.

The V call is TRBV27, the J call TRBJ2-5; D remains ambiguous. V gave up 0 bases and J gave up 5 bases, with 13 bases separating them. The CDR3 loop spans 15 amino acids. The germline V gene has CDR1 MNHEY and CDR2 SMNVEV (reference sequence). CDR3 nucleotides: TGTGCCAGCAGTTTATCGGGCTCAGTCACGGAGACCCAGTACTTC. Protein sequence: CASSLSGSVTETQYF.

The rearrangement uses TRBV2 and TRBJ1-2; 9 bases match TRBD1. V was clipped by 6 bases and J by 4 bases; unmatched bases: 3. The CDR3 covers 13 residues. Germline loops: CDR1 SNHLY, CDR2 FYNNEI. The CDR3 spells CASRGQGFYGYTF. The DNA for the CDR3 is TGTGCCAGCAGGGGACAGGGCTTCTATGGCTACACCTTC.

The chain uses TRBV7-9 and TRBJ2-1, with 10 bases matching TRBD1. The germline V gene encodes CDR1 SEHNR and CDR2 FQNEAQ (reference sequence). This CDR3 spans 14 amino acids. Trimming removed 3 bases from V and 7 bases from J; junction bases left unmatched: 3. This chain's CDR3 is CASSFRDRGNEQFF. In DNA, the CDR3 is TGTGCCAGCAGCTTCAGGGACAGGGGTAATGAGCAGTTCTTC.

V is TRBV11-3 and J is TRBJ2-1, with 8 bases identical to TRBD2. CDR3 size: 14 residues. CDR1 is SGHNT and CDR2 is YENEEA in the germline V gene. Germline trimming cut 1 base from V and 9 bases from J; bases unmatched to any gene: 5. For the CDR3, the DNA is TGTGCCAGCAGCTTAGTCCGTAGCGGGACTGAGCAGTTCTTC. Residues: CASSLVRSGTEQFF.

The chain is built from TRBV5-4 and TRBJ2-1; TRBD2 matches at 10 bases. This CDR3 is built from 15 residues. CDR1 is SGHNT, CDR2 YYREEE, per germline (reference sequence). With V trimmed by 3 bases and J by 8 bases, 8 bases remained unmatched. This CDR3 reads CASSSLAGGLHEQFF. CDR3 in DNA: TGTGCCAGCAGCTCATTAGCGGGAGGCCTACATGAGCAGTTCTTC.

The chain recombines TRBV10-3 with TRBJ2-7; maybe TRBD2 (6 bases). Trimming shortened V by 5 bases and J by 2 bases, and 7 bases separated the two germline ends. Germline CDR1 is ENHRY and CDR2 is SYGVKD. This CDR3 comprises 12 residues. The CDR3 protein is CAISPGAYEQYF. CDR3 bases: TGTGCCATCAGTCCGGGGGCCTACGAGCAGTACTTC.

The genes are TRBV28 and TRBJ1-4, with D possibly TRBD1 on 6 matching bases. Per the germline V gene, CDR1 is MDHEN and CDR2 is SYDVKM. V lost 2 bases, J lost 0 bases, and 13 bases lay in between. There are 17 residues in the CDR3. DNA for the CDR3: TGTGCCAGCAGTTTAGGGTGGGGGCAGTCAACTAATGAAAAACTGTTTTTT. It is translated as CASSLGWGQSTNEKLFF.

Only a few counts were recorded for this clone. This chain's CDR3 is CASSYPDRENTEAFF. Here the CDR3 DNA reads TGTGCCAGCAGCTACCCGGACAGGGAGAACACTGAAGCTTTCTTT. The gene calls are TRBV7-9 and TRBJ1-1; 8 bases are shared with TRBD1. There are 15 residues in the CDR3. V shed 4 bases, J shed 1 base, and the junction held 5 bases outside the gene matches. Germline CDR1 and CDR2: SEHNR and FQNEAQ (reference sequence).

This clone was picked up a small number of times. The V call is TRBV6-6, the J call TRBJ1-4; TRBD1 agrees at 8 bases. The CDR3 contains 14 residues. J was trimmed by 8 bases and V by 0 bases; bases with no gene match: 2. Looked up from germline, CDR1 is MNHNY and CDR2 is SVGAGI (reference sequence). The CDR3 loop is CASSYSGQGEKLFF. CDR3 nucleotide sequence: TGTGCCAGCAGTTACTCCGGACAGGGCGAAAAACTGTTTTTT.

The chain links TRBV19 to TRBJ2-5, with 10 nucleotides matching TRBD2. The CDR3 sequence is 15 residues long. Germline V CDR1 and CDR2: LNHDA, SQIVND (reference sequence). The V segment lost 3 bases and the J segment 3 bases; nucleotides outside the gene matches: 4. The CDR3, as DNA: TGTGCCAGTAGTATTGGGCTAGCGGGAGAAGAGACCCAGTACTTC. As protein: CASSIGLAGEETQYF.

The genes are TRBV6-5 and TRBJ1-4; a possible D gene is TRBD1 (6 bases). Germline lookup yields CDR1 MNHEY and CDR2 SVGAGI. This CDR3 comprises 14 residues. Trimming left V 2 bases short and J 7 bases short, with 11 bases between. The CDR3 DNA reads as TGTGCCAGCAGTTACGGCCAGGGGCGTGAAAAACTGTTTTTT. This encodes CASSYGQGREKLFF.

This sequence joins TRBV28 and TRBJ1-2, with D uncertain. This CDR3 comprises 12 residues. V lost 6 bases to trimming and J lost 7 bases, with 12 bases between them. Per germline, CDR1 MDHEN and CDR2 SYDVKM. The CDR3 bases are TGTGCCAGCAGCCAAATGGGAGGTGGCTACACCTTC. Its protein is CASSQMGGGYTF.

This rearrangement joins TRBV28 to TRBJ1-6; D is possibly TRBD1 (5 bases). The CDR3 has 15 residues. Trimming left V 2 bases short and J 6 bases short, with 11 bases between. Per germline, CDR1 MDHEN and CDR2 SYDVKM. This CDR3 is CASSLGSQGNSPLHF. The CDR3 bases are TGTGCCAGCAGTTTAGGCAGCCAGGGTAATTCACCCCTCCACTTT.